This entry is about one TCR beta chain. The entry originates in a study of blood T cell repertoires in COVID-19. The wider study: There were acute and convalescent COVID-19 samples, and they came from the United States, Italy and Spain. Nucleic acid was either cDNA or gDNA, and it came from T cells, B-cell-depleted T cells, or PBMCs.

Per the original data handling: Using reference gene primer amplification, nucleated cell counts were estimated. Sequencing was performed with immunoSEQ multiplex PCR; in TCRdb, only in-frame clones are kept and a portion is missing. V, J and clone size are those of that table, while D and trimming were read from the DNA. The data show about 87,000 clones, over 75% seen once. Germline CDR1 and CDR2: WSHSY and SAAADI. The V end lost 0 bases, the J end lost 6 bases, and 18 bases lay between the germline ends. This CDR3 is 17 amino acids long. Patients in Seattle were enrolled during active infection, then followed longitudinally.

This TCR derives from a woman of 80 years or more with COVID-19, enrolled during active disease. Sequenced material: peripheral blood. The chain carries TRBV10-2 and TRBJ1-5; TRBD1 is a possible D gene (6 bases). The CDR3 spells CASSESGSGAWGQPQHF. The CDR3 bases are TGCGCCAGCAGTGAGTCGGGGTCAGGGGCCTGGGGTCAGCCCCAGCATTTT.